The 17 T cell receptor beta chains in this list originate from one sample, sequenced in a study of blood T cells in healthy people across ages. PCR was performed a second time for roughly 7 to 11 cycles using a sample-barcoded 5' primer and a J-beta primer mix. TCRdb recomputed calls from the 5' RACE reads with MiXCR, one row per CDR3 protein. There are around 1,700,000 distinct CDR3 sequences in the sample; 28% occur only once, and roughly 8% lies in the top ten. The sample taken for sequencing was blood. The receptor set was obtained from a woman aged 30 to 39 in good health.

This clonotype was seen only a few times. The chain couples TRBV2 to TRBJ1-2, with D unclear. Trimming pared 2 bases from V and 4 bases from J, leaving 8 bases between. CDR3 length: 13 residues. Germline lookup yields CDR1 SNHLY and CDR2 FYNNEI. CDR3 sequence reads: CASSEQEIYGYTF. CDR3 nucleotide sequence: TGTGCCAGCAGTGAACAGGAAATCTATGGCTACACCTTC.

This clonotype was counted a few times. The chain is built from TRBV14 and TRBJ1-1; TRBD1 matches at 7 bases. This CDR3 comprises 14 residues. The J segment lost 6 bases and the V segment lost 7 bases, leaving 11 bases of the junction unmatched. Germline V CDR1 and CDR2: SGHDN, FVKESK. CDR3 bases: TGTGCCAGCACCTTGGGAGGGGGCGCTTCTGAAGCTTTCTTT. This sequence encodes CASTLGGGASEAFF.

This clonotype was counted a few times. The chain combines TRBV28 with TRBJ1-2, with TRBD1 matching 9 bases. This CDR3 is 14 amino acids long. Germline V CDR1 and CDR2: MDHEN, SYDVKM. The V and J ends lost 5 bases and 5 bases, in that order; junction bases with no gene match: 6. The chain's CDR3 is CASSPKGQGYGYTF. For the CDR3, the DNA is TGTGCCAGCAGTCCGAAGGGACAGGGATATGGCTACACCTTC.

Details on this clonotype: This may be a read error, as it is one base from a much larger clone. V usage is TRBV12-3 or TRBV12-4 and J usage is TRBJ2-7; D is perhaps TRBD1 or TRBD2 (5 bases each). The CDR3 has 16 amino acids. V lost 7 bases and J lost 0, with 19 bases in between. The CDR3 region is CASTNTGPSSSYEQYF. The CDR3 DNA is TGTGCCAGCACCAACACGGGACCTTCAAGCTCCTACGAGCAGTACTTC.

The V gene is TRBV12-3 or TRBV12-4, the J gene TRBJ1-2, with 9 bases identical to TRBD1. The CDR3 consists of 14 residues. The trim removed 11 bases at V and 7 bases at J, leaving 14 bases unmatched. The CDR3 region has the DNA TGTGCCTCCGTCCCGGGACAGGGACGTGTTGGCTACACCTTC. Translated, it gives CASVPGQGRVGYTF.

This clonotype was seen a handful of times. Its ends do not fully match the called genes, so a read error is possible. The chain uses TRBV2 and TRBJ2-2; 10 bases are a match to TRBD2. CDR3 length: 14 amino acids. The V gene's germline CDR1 is SNHLY and CDR2 FYNNEI. The CDR3, as DNA: TGTGCCAGCCGTGAAAGCGGGAGGGGCGGGGAGCTGTTTTTT. Translation: CASRESGRGGELFF.

This clonotype has ten or more counts. J is TRBJ2-1 and V is TRBV12-3 or TRBV12-4; perhaps D is TRBD1 or TRBD2 (5 bases each). V lost 5 bases and J lost 0, with 26 bases in between. This CDR3 is 20 amino acids long. CDR3 DNA sequence: TGTGCCAGCAGTCCCCGATTATCCCGCCGGGGCGGTAGCTCCTACAATGAGCAGTTCTTC. As protein: CASSPRLSRRGGSSYNEQFF.

The chain uses TRBV27 and TRBJ1-2; TRBD1 matches at 7 bases. Germline V gene lookup returns CDR1 MNHEY and CDR2 SMNVEV (reference sequence). The CDR3 totals 14 residues. V shed 0 bases and J 8 bases; nucleotides not matched to a gene: 6. The CDR3 loop reads CASSLSEGAGGYTF. The CDR3 DNA reads TGTGCCAGCAGTTTATCTGAGGGGGCGGGGGGCTACACCTTC.

This clonotype has a handful of counts. The DNA for the CDR3 is TGCAGTGCCCTGCCACGTACGTCCGGGAGGATGAGGTATGAGCAGTTCTTC. The encoded protein is CSALPRTSGRMRYEQFF. This chain uses TRBV20-1 with TRBJ2-1; 7 bases line up with TRBD2. The CDR3 is made up of 17 amino acids. Losses at the gene ends were 6 bases for V and 8 bases for J; bases not matched to a gene: 22. Germline loops: CDR1 DFQATT, CDR2 SNEGSKA (reference sequence).

A few counts support this clonotype. This rearrangement joins TRBV6-5 to TRBJ2-3; D gene ambiguous. The V end lost 4 bases, the J end lost 0 bases, and 8 bases lay between the germline ends. The CDR3 runs 14 residues. Germline CDR1 is MNHEY and CDR2 is SVGAGI. The CDR3 reads CASSWVSSTDTQYF. CDR3 bases: TGTGCCAGCAGTTGGGTTTCTAGCACAGATACGCAGTATTTT.

This clonotype was seen only a few times. The rearrangement links TRBV7-2 to TRBJ2-1, with 7 nucleotides matching TRBD2. The CDR3 is 13 amino acids. The V segment lost 5 bases and the J segment 5 bases; nucleotides outside the gene matches: 3. Germline-derived CDR1 and CDR2 are SGHTA and FQGNSA. As DNA, the CDR3 is TGTGCCAGCAGCACGACTAGCCACAATGAGCAGTTCTTC. Translation: CASSTTSHNEQFF.

The chain is built from TRBV4-2 and TRBJ1-4; D is perhaps TRBD1 (5 bases). This CDR3 contains 17 residues. CDR1 is LGHNA and CDR2 is YNFKEQ in the germline V gene. Trimming removed 0 bases from V and 0 bases from J, with 11 bases in between. DNA for the CDR3: TGTGCCAGCAGCCAAGAGGCGGGGGGGGCAACTAATGAAAAACTGTTTTTT. Protein: CASSQEAGGATNEKLFF.

This chain joins TRBV24-1 and TRBJ2-4; D call uncertain. TRBJ2-5 matches the DNA end more closely, so the J call is doubtful. There are 13 residues in the CDR3. Germline CDR1 reads KGHDR; CDR2 reads SFDVKD. CDR3 nucleotide sequence: TGTGCCACGCGAGCCGGCTGGGAAGAGACCCAGTACTTC. Translated: CATRAGWEETQYF.

This clonotype was recorded at least ten times. The chain couples TRBV29-1 to TRBJ2-7, with D perhaps TRBD1 (5 bases). Germline CDR1 reads SQVTM; CDR2 reads ANQGSEA. Trimming stripped 4 bases from V and 3 bases from J, with 10 bases between. The CDR3 has 12 residues. CDR3 DNA: TGCAGCGTTGTGTTAGGGGACTACGAGCAGTACTTC. This translates into CSVVLGDYEQYF.

The J gene is TRBJ1-4, the V gene TRBV12-3 or TRBV12-4; TRBD1 matches at 9 bases. The junction had 7 bases not matched to a gene; V was cut back by 5 bases and J by 6 bases. The CDR3 totals 15 residues. CDR3 DNA: TGTGCCAGCAGTCCAACCGGGACAGGGTATGAAAAACTGTTTTTT. Protein product: CASSPTGTGYEKLFF.

The gene calls are TRBV7-9 and TRBJ1-2, with 9 bases aligning to TRBD1. Germline trimming cut 8 bases from V and 8 bases from J; bases unmatched to any gene: 9. The length of the CDR3 is 13 residues. CDR1 is SEHNR, CDR2 FQNEAQ, per germline (reference sequence). The CDR3 reads CASRNRGPEGYTF. For the CDR3, the DNA is TGTGCCAGCCGAAACAGGGGGCCGGAGGGCTACACCTTC.

The chain is built from TRBV20-1 and TRBJ2-7; D is unresolved. This CDR3 has 15 residues. In germline, CDR1 is DFQATT, CDR2 SNEGSKA (reference sequence). V gave up 1 base and J gave up 5 bases, with 18 bases separating them. This CDR3 is CSARAPDPAGHEQYF. The CDR3 nucleotides are TGCAGTGCTAGAGCCCCGGACCCCGCCGGACACGAGCAGTACTTC.